A single sample gave rise to the 26 T cell receptor beta chains below, sequenced in a study of blood T cells in healthy people across ages. Together with a sample-barcoded 5' primer, a J-beta primer mix was included in a second PCR lasting about 6 to 11 cycles. TCRdb re-called the 5' RACE reads through MiXCR, storing one row per CDR3 protein. The table records about 800,000 distinct CDR3 sequences, more than 45% of them present only once. Sequencing was carried out using blood. The receptors originated from a man under 40 in good health.

This clonotype has a handful of counts. V is TRBV24-1 and J is TRBJ2-3; the D gene is possibly TRBD2 (6 bases). Trimming stripped 6 bases from V and 0 bases from J, with 9 bases between. The germline gives CDR1 KGHDR, CDR2 SFDVKD. The CDR3 length is 14 residues. The CDR3 sequence is CATSISGSTDTQYF. As DNA, the CDR3 is TGTGCCACCAGTATAAGCGGGAGCACAGATACGCAGTATTTT.

The chain joins TRBV10-3 to TRBJ2-2; TRBD1 is a possible D gene (6 bases). Germline values: CDR1 ENHRY, CDR2 SYGVKD. This CDR3 contains 14 residues. V lost 6 bases and J 3 bases, leaving 11 bases between the germline ends. For the CDR3, the DNA is TGTGCCATCAGACAGGGTCAGGACACCGGGGAGCTGTTTTTT. Its translation is CAIRQGQDTGELFF.

The chain employs TRBV20-1 and TRBJ2-7; perhaps TRBD2 as D (5 bases). The V gene's germline CDR1 is DFQATT and CDR2 SNEGSKA (reference sequence). The CDR3 extends over 14 amino acids. V lost 3 bases to trimming and J lost 6 bases, with 18 bases between them. The CDR3 region has the DNA TGCAGTGCTAGGGGGTGGAGCGGCCCTTCCGAGCAGTACTTC. Translation gives CSARGWSGPSEQYF.

The chain links TRBV14 to TRBJ2-6; D not certain. Trimming stripped 6 bases from V and 4 bases from J, with 16 bases between. This CDR3 has 16 residues. Germline V gene lookup returns CDR1 SGHDN and CDR2 FVKESK. Written as DNA, the CDR3 is TGTGCCAGCAGTGCTACATTGAGCTTGGGGGCCAACGTCCTGACTTTC. It yields the protein CASSATLSLGANVLTF.

This clonotype was seen once. The V and J genes are TRBV29-1 and TRBJ2-1; 9 bases agree with TRBD2. The CDR3 extends over 14 amino acids. The trim removed 7 bases at V and 0 bases at J, leaving 4 bases unmatched. Germline values: CDR1 SQVTM, CDR2 ANQGSEA. CDR3 protein: CSGRGLASYNEQFF. DNA of the CDR3: TGCAGCGGAAGGGGACTAGCCTCCTACAATGAGCAGTTCTTC.

This clonotype was found a few times. The V call is TRBV6-2 or TRBV6-3, the J call TRBJ2-1, with D hard to call. V lost 8 bases, J lost 6 bases, and 14 bases lay in between. The CDR3 totals 13 residues. Germline assignment: CDR1 MNHEY and CDR2 SVGEGT. The CDR3 loop is CASEPSPFNEQFF. The CDR3 coding sequence is TGTGCCAGCGAGCCCTCTCCCTTCAATGAGCAGTTCTTC.

The chain couples TRBV29-1 to TRBJ2-1; 8 bases map to TRBD2. Germline CDR1 reads SQVTM; CDR2 reads ANQGSEA. The J segment lost 10 bases and the V segment lost 8 bases, leaving 16 bases of the junction unmatched. The CDR3 consists of 14 residues. CDR3 loop: CSPLLAGLNREQFF. Here the CDR3 DNA reads TGCAGCCCACTGTTAGCGGGGCTCAACCGGGAGCAGTTCTTC.

J is TRBJ2-3 and V is TRBV4-2, with TRBD1 matching over 11 bases. Losses at the gene ends were 4 bases for V and 4 bases for J; bases not matched to a gene: 10. Looked up from germline, CDR1 is LGHNA and CDR2 is YNFKEQ. The CDR3 has 17 amino acids. The CDR3 spells CASSPRTGGVGSDTQYF. For the CDR3, the DNA is TGTGCCAGCAGCCCGCGGACAGGGGGCGTAGGATCAGATACGCAGTATTTT.

The gene calls are TRBV28 and TRBJ1-6, with 7 nucleotides matching TRBD1. Germline trimming cut 5 bases from V and 9 bases from J; bases unmatched to any gene: 13. CDR3 length: 16 amino acids. Per germline, CDR1 MDHEN and CDR2 SYDVKM. CDR3 in amino acids: CASSLPGQGVRSPLHF. The CDR3 DNA reads TGTGCCAGCAGTCTCCCCGGTCAGGGGGTTCGTTCACCCCTCCACTTT. Together with reference TRBV28 and TRBJ1-6, the CDR3 gives the full variable domain: DVKVTQSSRYLVKRTGEKVFLECVQDMDHENMFWYRQDPGLGLRLIYFSYDVKMKEKGDIPEGYSVSREKKERFSLILESASTNQTSMYLCASSLPGQGVRSPLHFGNGTRLTVT.

In its sample, this clonotype was seen once. CDR3 in amino acids: CASSELGRTLAKNIQYF. The CDR3 DNA is TGTGCCAGCAGTGAATTAGGTCGCACCCTAGCCAAAAACATTCAGTACTTC. The V call is TRBV6-1, the J call TRBJ2-4; D call uncertain. This CDR3 region has 17 residues. Germline CDR1 is MNHNS and CDR2 is SASEGT. V was clipped by 2 bases and J by 0 bases, with 14 bases between them.

CDR3 sequence: CASSDGTGSEQYF. CDR3 nucleotides: TGTGCCAGCAGTGACGGGACAGGTTCCGAGCAGTACTTC. J is TRBJ2-4 and V is TRBV6-2 or TRBV6-3; TRBD1 matches at 8 bases. The J call may not be correct, given that the DNA end is closer to TRBJ2-7. Germline V gene sequence: CDR1 MNHEY, CDR2 SVGEGT. This CDR3 is built from 13 residues.

The genes are TRBV7-2 and TRBJ2-1; TRBD2 agrees at 13 bases. The CDR3 totals 13 residues. Germline CDR1 SGHTA, CDR2 FQGNSA. V was pared by 10 bases and J by 7 bases, with 4 bases of the junction left unmatched. CDR3 amino acids: CATTTSGRNEQFF. DNA for the CDR3: TGTGCCACCACGACTAGCGGGAGGAATGAGCAGTTCTTC.

The genes are TRBV20-1 and TRBJ2-1; no clear D. This CDR3 region has 11 residues. The V end lost 6 bases, the J end lost 6 bases, and 9 bases lay between the germline ends. Germline V gene sequence: CDR1 DFQATT, CDR2 SNEGSKA (reference sequence). The CDR3 spells CSALVVNEQFF. As DNA, the CDR3 is TGCAGTGCCTTAGTTGTCAATGAGCAGTTCTTC.

This chain joins TRBV6-5 and TRBJ2-3, with D uncertain. Germline V gene data show CDR1 as MNHEY and CDR2 as SVGAGI. This CDR3 is 15 amino acids long. Trimming took 0 bases from V and 0 from J, leaving 7 bases between them. The CDR3: CASSYSPLSTDTQYF. The DNA of the CDR3 is TGTGCCAGCAGTTACTCTCCTCTCAGCACAGATACGCAGTATTTT.

The chain recombines TRBV20-1 with TRBJ1-5, with D hard to call. The CDR3 is 12 residues long. V lost 3 bases to trimming and J lost 4 bases, with 7 bases between them. The germline CDR1 and CDR2 sequences are DFQATT and SNEGSKA (reference sequence). The CDR3 sequence is CSARGINQPQHF. DNA of the CDR3: TGCAGTGCTAGGGGTATAAATCAGCCCCAGCATTTT.

The CDR3 DNA reads TGTGCCAGCACCACGACTAGCGGGGGGGCAGATACGCAGTATTTT. It codes for CASTTTSGGADTQYF. The chain employs TRBV7-2 and TRBJ2-3, with 14 positions matching TRBD2. This CDR3 contains 15 residues. Germline trimming cut 7 bases from V and 4 bases from J; bases unmatched to any gene: 4. CDR1 is SGHTA, CDR2 FQGNSA, per germline.

The chain couples TRBV6-5 to TRBJ2-5; TRBD2 agrees at 7 bases. The J call may not be correct, given that the DNA end is closer to TRBJ2-7. The germline V gene encodes CDR1 MNHEY and CDR2 SVGAGI. CDR3 length equals 14 residues. The CDR3: CASSSGTKTYEQYF. The CDR3 nucleotides read TGTGCCAGCAGTTCCGGGACTAAAACCTACGAGCAGTACTTC.

The chain employs TRBV3-1 and TRBJ2-5, with 7 bases lining up with TRBD1. The V gene end was trimmed by 4 bases and the J gene end by 3 bases; junction bases not matched to a gene: 5. The CDR3 extends over 14 amino acids. Germline V gene sequence: CDR1 LGHDT, CDR2 YNNKEL (reference sequence). As DNA, the CDR3 is TGTGCCAGCAGCCTGACAGGGATGGAAGAGACCCAGTACTTC. Translating gives CASSLTGMEETQYF.

The genes are TRBV4-1 and TRBJ2-2; a weak D match, TRBD1 (6 bases). Germline-derived CDR1 and CDR2 are MGHRA and YSYEKL. V lost 7 bases, J lost 6 bases, and 12 bases lay in between. The CDR3 is 13 residues long. CDR3 sequence (DNA): TGCGCCAGCATCGGCCAGGGGCCCGGGGAGCTGTTTTTT. It codes for CASIGQGPGELFF.

The sample holds a few counts of this clonotype. V and J are TRBV7-2 and TRBJ2-1; maybe TRBD2 (5 bases). Looked up from germline, CDR1 is SGHTA and CDR2 is FQGNSA. V was pared by 5 bases and J by 4 bases, with 9 bases between. This CDR3 contains 13 residues. CDR3: CASSTPGYNEQFF. DNA of the CDR3: TGTGCCAGCAGCACCCCGGGGTACAATGAGCAGTTCTTC.

This clonotype has more than one count but fewer than ten. The chain carries TRBV4-2 and TRBJ2-3; no reliable D call. CDR3 size: 13 residues. Germline-derived CDR1 and CDR2 are LGHNA and YNFKEQ. Trimming shortened V by 1 base and J by 4 bases, and 6 bases separated the two germline ends. CDR3 region: CASSQGLADTQYF. The CDR3 DNA reads TGTGCCAGCAGCCAAGGTCTCGCAGATACGCAGTATTTT.

This clonotype occurred many times. The rearrangement joins TRBV7-2 to TRBJ2-4; D gene uncertain. Trimming cost V 0 bases and J 2 bases, with 11 bases left between them. The length of the CDR3 is 16 residues. From germline, CDR1 is SGHTA and CDR2 FQGNSA. CDR3 in amino acids: CASSLASMSTKNIQYF. The CDR3 DNA follows: TGTGCCAGCAGCTTAGCGAGCATGAGCACCAAAAACATTCAGTACTTC.

This clonotype has a handful of counts. The rearrangement joins TRBV4-3 to TRBJ1-2, with a tentative D call TRBD1 (5 bases). The V gene's germline CDR1 is LGHNA and CDR2 YSLEER. CDR3 length equals 15 residues. V was clipped by 1 base and J by 3 bases, with 12 bases between them. This CDR3 reads CASSQAGLEDYGYTF. In DNA, the CDR3 is TGCGCCAGCAGCCAAGCAGGGCTGGAGGACTATGGCTACACCTTC.

V is TRBV7-2 and J is TRBJ1-5; D remains unclear. Germline V lookup: CDR1 SGHTA, CDR2 FQGNSA. The V end was cut by 4 bases, the J end by 3 bases, with 13 bases between. The CDR3 is 15 residues long. CDR3 sequence (DNA): TGTGCCAGCAGCTACTCTGATTCCCCCAATCAGCCCCAGCATTTT. The encoded protein is CASSYSDSPNQPQHF.

The rearrangement uses TRBV6-2 or TRBV6-3 and TRBJ2-1; TRBD1 matches 8 bases. The CDR3 totals 16 residues. After removal of 7 bases from V and 3 bases from J, the junction contained 11 bases not matched to a gene. CDR1 MNHEY and CDR2 SVGEGT come from the germline V gene. In nucleotides, the CDR3 is TGTGCCAGCATCGCACGCGGGACAGGCGTCTACAATGAGCAGTTCTTC. Its translation is CASIARGTGVYNEQFF.

This clonotype was recorded a few times. The gene calls are TRBV20-1 and TRBJ2-7; 12 bases align to TRBD2. CDR3 length: 15 amino acids. Trimming cost V 3 bases and J 2 bases; bases outside gene matches: 5. CDR1 and CDR2 (germline): DFQATT, SNEGSKA (reference sequence). CDR3 nucleotides: TGCAGTGCTAGCTCGACTAGCGGGAGTCCCTACGAGCAGTACTTC. This sequence encodes CSASSTSGSPYEQYF.